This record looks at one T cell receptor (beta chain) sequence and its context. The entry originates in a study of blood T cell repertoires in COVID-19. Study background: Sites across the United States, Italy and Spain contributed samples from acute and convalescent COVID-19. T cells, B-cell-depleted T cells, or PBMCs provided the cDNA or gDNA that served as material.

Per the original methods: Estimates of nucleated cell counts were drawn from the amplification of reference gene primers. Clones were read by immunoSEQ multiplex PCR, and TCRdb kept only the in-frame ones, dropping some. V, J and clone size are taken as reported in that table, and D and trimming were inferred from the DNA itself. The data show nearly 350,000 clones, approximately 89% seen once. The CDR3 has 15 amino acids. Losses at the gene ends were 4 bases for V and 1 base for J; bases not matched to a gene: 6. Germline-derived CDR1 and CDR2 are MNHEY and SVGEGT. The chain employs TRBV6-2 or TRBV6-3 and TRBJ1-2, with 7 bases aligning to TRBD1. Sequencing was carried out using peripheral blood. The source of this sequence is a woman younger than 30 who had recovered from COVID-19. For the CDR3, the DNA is TGTGCCAGCAGTTCGAAACACAGGGGTAACTATGGCTACACCTTC. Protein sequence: CASSSKHRGNYGYTF.